This T cell receptor (beta chain) stems from a study of T cell repertoires in ileal Crohn's disease. General study results and limits: Compared with CD4 T cells, sorted CD8 cells carried more expanded clones.

Regarding this clone: The target antigen is unknown.

Described time point: inflamed ileum from the surgical specimen. This table comes from immunoSEQ multiplex PCR, and its TCRdb copy is limited to in-frame clones, with some not included. The data contain about 16,000 clones, roughly nine tenths of them singletons. Unmatched junction bases numbered 11, after V lost 6 bases and J lost 8 bases. The CDR3 runs to 15 residues. Germline V gives CDR1 MDHEN, CDR2 SYDVKM. The chain has TRBV28 and TRBJ1-4, with 8 bases identical to TRBD1. This TCR derives from an adult with Crohn's disease. The sequenced sample was ileal tissue. The CDR3 DNA sequence: TGTGCCAGCAGCACGACTGGGACAGGACGCGAAAAACTGTTTTTT. It yields the protein CASSTTGTGREKLFF.